One and the same sample provided the 25 T cell receptor beta chains below, sequenced in a study of Ad26.COV2.S vaccination and SARS-CoV-2 variants. Treatment of the sample: 19 received Ad26.COV2.S at low or high dose, single or two shots; about five received placebo; per-sample allocation not given. The study sampled participants on day 63 after the first vaccine or placebo injection. The data were produced by immunoSEQ multiplex PCR, yet TCRdb's version contains in-frame clones alone and is incomplete. This table holds around 300,000 clones, approximately 86% found once. Sequencing used peripheral blood, obtained in a trial of Ad26.COV2.S vaccine versus placebo. The receptors were gathered from a person aged 18-65 years who received the Ad26.COV2.S COVID-19 vaccine or a placebo.

The V call is TRBV2, the J call TRBJ2-7; 8 bases match TRBD1. The CDR3 extends over 13 amino acids. Unmatched junction bases numbered 2, after V lost 4 bases and J lost 3 bases. Germline lookup yields CDR1 SNHLY and CDR2 FYNNEI. The CDR3 DNA is TGTGCCAGCAGTGCCGACAGGGGCTACGAGCAGTACTTC. Protein: CASSADRGYEQYF.

The chain employs TRBV4-2 and TRBJ1-5, with D unresolved. Between the trimmed V and J ends, which lost 0 bases and 4 bases, there was a span of 7 bases. The CDR3 consists of 14 residues. CDR1 is LGHNA, CDR2 YNFKEQ, per germline. CDR3 residues: CASSQDRGNQPQHF. CDR3 DNA sequence: TGTGCCAGCAGCCAAGATAGAGGGAATCAGCCCCAGCATTTT.

The chain links TRBV27 to TRBJ2-5; maybe TRBD1 (6 bases). This CDR3 is 15 amino acids long. Germline CDR1 is MNHEY and CDR2 is SMNVEV (reference sequence). Deletions cut 0 bases from V and 5 bases from J, with 13 bases between. CDR3 residues: CASSLSWGLRETQYF. In DNA, the CDR3 is TGTGCCAGCAGTTTATCGTGGGGGCTGAGGGAGACCCAGTACTTC.

V is TRBV5-1 and J is TRBJ1-2, with no clear D. This CDR3 has 13 amino acids. Deletions cut 4 bases from V and 4 bases from J, with 11 bases between. Germline V gene data show CDR1 as SGHRS and CDR2 as YFSETQ. CDR3 nucleotides: TGCGCCAGCAGCATCGGACCACGCTATGGCTACACCTTC. It translates to CASSIGPRYGYTF.

In this sample, this clone turned up once. V is TRBV5-4 and J is TRBJ1-6; D possibly corresponds to TRBD1 (5 bases). CDR1 is SGHNT, CDR2 YYREEE, per germline (reference sequence). The CDR3 runs to 15 residues. The V and J ends lost 1 base and 7 bases respectively, with 12 bases between them. CDR3 protein: CASSLQGQTNSPLHF. The CDR3 DNA follows: TGTGCCAGCAGCTTGCAAGGACAAACGAATTCACCCCTCCACTTT.

This chain connects TRBV25-1 to TRBJ2-3, with 8 bases that match TRBD1. This CDR3 comprises 15 residues. With 1 base clipped from V and 6 bases from J, the junction kept 6 bases outside the gene matches. Germline V gene lookup returns CDR1 MGHDK and CDR2 SYGVNS. DNA of the CDR3: TGTGCCAGCAGTGAATGGAGCAGGGGGCTGGATACGCAGTATTTT. Its protein product is CASSEWSRGLDTQYF. Full variable domain (remainder filled in from reference TRBV25-1 and TRBJ2-3): EADIYQTPRYLVIGTGKKITLECSQTMGHDKMYWYQQDPGMELHLIHYSYGVNSTEKGDLSSESTVSRIRTEHFPLTLESARPSHTSQYLCASSEWSRGLDTQYFGPGTRLTVL.

The genes are TRBV28 and TRBJ2-7, with TRBD2 matching 8 bases. Losses at the gene ends were 7 bases for V and 0 bases for J; bases not matched to a gene: 8. The CDR3 is 15 residues long. Germline CDR1 and CDR2: MDHEN and SYDVKM. In nucleotides, the CDR3 is TGTGCCAGCAATTTTGGCGGGGGGAACTCCTACGAGCAGTACTTC. It translates to CASNFGGGNSYEQYF.

The chain links TRBV28 to TRBJ1-5; D unresolved. V shed 2 bases and J shed 6 bases, with 5 bases lying between them. Germline CDR1 and CDR2: MDHEN and SYDVKM. The CDR3 covers 12 residues. The CDR3 here is CASSLISQPQHF. The CDR3 DNA is TGTGCCAGCAGTTTAATAAGTCAGCCCCAGCATTTT. The full variable domain, completed using reference TRBV28 and TRBJ1-5, is DVKVTQSSRYLVKRTGEKVFLECVQDMDHENMFWYRQDPGLGLRLIYFSYDVKMKEKGDIPEGYSVSREKKERFSLILESASTNQTSMYLCASSLISQPQHFGDGTRLSIL.

This chain uses TRBV27 with TRBJ2-1; 7 bases line up with TRBD2. The CDR3 is made up of 16 amino acids. CDR1 MNHEY and CDR2 SMNVEV come from the germline V gene (reference sequence). V trimming: 0 bases; J trimming: 4 bases; junction bases outside the gene matches: 6. CDR3 protein: CASSLSWEGIYNEQFF. The CDR3 DNA reads as TGTGCCAGCAGTTTATCCTGGGAGGGGATATACAATGAGCAGTTCTTC.

The chain couples TRBV25-1 to TRBJ1-2, with 8 bases aligning to TRBD1. Looked up from germline, CDR1 is MGHDK and CDR2 is SYGVNS. CDR3 length equals 15 residues. V trimming: 3 bases; J trimming: 6 bases; junction bases outside the gene matches: 9. CDR3 DNA sequence: TGTGCCAGCAGTGAGTTGGACAGGGTAGAACATGGCTACACCTTC. This translates into CASSELDRVEHGYTF.

V and J are TRBV28 and TRBJ1-2; D is unresolved. Trimming left V 3 bases short and J 4 bases short, with 6 bases between. The CDR3 has 12 amino acids. Germline V CDR1 and CDR2: MDHEN, SYDVKM. For the CDR3, the DNA is TGTGCCAGCAGTTTCTGGGCCTATGGCTACACCTTC. Translation: CASSFWAYGYTF.

This clone came up a few times. V is TRBV27 and J is TRBJ2-7; 8 positions match TRBD1. In germline, CDR1 is MNHEY, CDR2 SMNVEV (reference sequence). V lost 5 bases and J lost 4; bases outside the gene matches: 10. The length of the CDR3 is 15 residues. The CDR3 loop is CASSPPGTGYYEQYF. The CDR3 coding sequence is TGTGCCAGCAGTCCACCCGGGACAGGTTATTACGAGCAGTACTTC.

This clone was observed a single time. The J gene is TRBJ1-4, the V gene TRBV5-1; D remains ambiguous. V was pared by 4 bases and J by 0 bases, with 10 bases between. Germline V lookup: CDR1 SGHRS, CDR2 YFSETQ. CDR3 length: 15 amino acids. The CDR3 protein is CASSPLGSTNEKLFF. The DNA of the CDR3 is TGCGCCAGCAGCCCCCTAGGTTCAACTAATGAAAAACTGTTTTTT. The variable domain in full, with the rest retrieved from reference TRBV5-1 and TRBJ1-4, is KAGVTQTPRYLIKTRGQQVTLSCSPISGHRSVSWYQQTPGQGLQFLFEYFSETQRNKGNFPGRFSGRQFSNSRSEMNVSTLELGDSALYLCASSPLGSTNEKLFFGSGTQLSVL.

The V gene is TRBV27, the J gene TRBJ2-7; the match to TRBD2 covers 9 bases. The ends lost 2 bases at V and 3 bases at J; junction bases unmatched: 8. The CDR3 contains 16 residues. Germline V gene data show CDR1 as MNHEY and CDR2 as SMNVEV (reference sequence). Written as DNA, the CDR3 is TGTGCCAGCAGTTTAAGTTGGCTAGCGGGACTCTACGAGCAGTACTTC. As protein: CASSLSWLAGLYEQYF.

The J gene is TRBJ2-1, the V gene TRBV3-1 (or the pseudogene TRBV3-2); D is unresolved. Germline CDR1 and CDR2: LGHDT and YNNKEL (reference sequence). The CDR3 covers 14 residues. Trimming removed 1 base at V and 3 bases at J, with 7 bases between. The CDR3 here is CASSQVPDYNEQFF. Here the CDR3 DNA reads TGTGCCAGCAGCCAAGTTCCAGACTACAATGAGCAGTTCTTC.

This clone was seen once. The rearrangement links TRBV6-4 to TRBJ2-7, with TRBD2 as a possible D gene (6 bases). Germline V gene lookup returns CDR1 MRHNA and CDR2 SNTAGT. This CDR3 has 17 residues. Trimming shortened V by 4 bases and J by 2 bases, and 21 bases separated the two germline ends. The CDR3 spells CASSGTTLTLITYEQYF. CDR3 nucleotides: TGTGCCAGCAGTGGGACTACCCTCACGCTTATCACCTACGAGCAGTACTTC.

V usage is TRBV7-2 and J usage is TRBJ2-3; D unresolved. This CDR3 is built from 15 residues. The V gene's germline CDR1 is SGHTA and CDR2 FQGNSA. Between the trimmed V and J ends, which lost 5 bases and 6 bases, there was a span of 18 bases. In DNA, the CDR3 is TGTGCCAGCAGCCTGGCCCCGGAGAGTCCTGATACGCAGTATTTT. Translation: CASSLAPESPDTQYF.

DNA of the CDR3: TGTGCCAGCAGCCTCAGGGATGAAAAACTGTTTTTT. Amino acids: CASSLRDEKLFF. This chain uses TRBV5-6 with TRBJ1-4, with D perhaps matching TRBD1 (5 bases). V lost 4 bases and J lost 6, with 7 bases in between. Germline-derived CDR1 and CDR2 are SGHDT and YYEEEE. CDR3 size: 12 residues.

The CDR3 coding sequence is TGTGCCAGCAGGGCTGACAGGGCTTCTGGAAACACCATATATTTT. This gives the protein CASRADRASGNTIYF. The V gene is TRBV7-9, the J gene TRBJ1-3, with 7 positions matching TRBD1. After removal of 6 bases from V and 1 base from J, the junction contained 6 bases not matched to a gene. In germline, CDR1 is SEHNR, CDR2 FQNEAQ (reference sequence). The CDR3 totals 15 residues.

The chain recombines TRBV4-3 with TRBJ2-7; the D call may be TRBD1 or TRBD2 (5 bases each). V lost 2 bases, J lost 5 bases, and 13 bases lay in between. Looked up from germline, CDR1 is LGHNA and CDR2 is YSLEER. There are 14 residues in the CDR3. CDR3 DNA sequence: TGCGCCAGCAGCCAATCGATGGGGGAAAACGAGCAGTACTTC. As protein: CASSQSMGENEQYF.

The chain recombines TRBV4-1 with TRBJ1-5; possibly TRBD1 for D (5 bases). From germline, CDR1 is MGHRA and CDR2 YSYEKL. The CDR3 spans 16 residues. Trimming pared 0 bases from V and 1 base from J, leaving 10 bases between. CDR3 in DNA: TGCGCCAGCAGCCAAGAGAGTCGGGGCAGCAATCAGCCCCAGCATTTT. Translating it yields CASSQESRGSNQPQHF.

The chain is built from TRBV20-1 and TRBJ2-7; 7 bases align to TRBD1. V shed 6 bases and J 4 bases; nucleotides not matched to a gene: 3. The CDR3 spans 11 residues. CDR1 and CDR2 from the germline V gene are DFQATT and SNEGSKA (reference sequence). The DNA of the CDR3 is TGCAGTGCCGGACAGGCGTACGAGCAGTACTTC. This codes for CSAGQAYEQYF.

This clone appeared once. The CDR3 sequence is CASSQAGQGAGEQYF. The CDR3 DNA is TGCGCCAGCAGCCAAGCGGGACAGGGGGCCGGGGAGCAGTACTTC. The genes are TRBV4-1 and TRBJ2-7; 12 bases agree with TRBD1. The CDR3 runs 15 residues. J lost 7 bases, V lost 1 base, and 5 bases had no gene match. Germline V gene lookup returns CDR1 MGHRA and CDR2 YSYEKL.

J is TRBJ2-3 and V is TRBV10-3; 14 nucleotides match TRBD2. The CDR3 spans 15 residues. CDR1 is ENHRY and CDR2 is SYGVKD in the germline V gene. V gave up 7 bases and J gave up 6 bases; unmatched junction bases: 6. The CDR3 here is CAIKTSGRALDTQYF. Written as DNA, the CDR3 is TGTGCCATCAAGACTAGCGGGAGGGCGCTCGATACGCAGTATTTT.

As to this clone: Other DNA sequences in this specimen translate into the identical CDR3. The chain joins TRBV4-2 to TRBJ2-5; D possibly matches TRBD1 or TRBD2 (5 bases each). Germline lookup yields CDR1 LGHNA and CDR2 YNFKEQ. The CDR3 is 13 residues long. Trimming cost V 4 bases and J 5 bases, with 11 bases left between them. Here the CDR3 reads CASSPPGGETQYF. CDR3 in DNA: TGTGCCAGCAGCCCTCCTGGGGGTGAGACCCAGTACTTC.